These T cell receptor beta chains were read from a single sample in a study of T-cell reconstitution after alpha-beta-depleted transplantation in children. TCRdb recomputed calls from the PCR reads with MiXCR, one row per CDR3 protein. The data show over 450,000 distinct CDR3 sequences, 8% to 11% seen once. The sample consisted of PBMCs, taken before TCRalphabeta/CD19-depleted stem cell transplant. These receptors were taken from a child aged 2-9 years with inherited bone marrow failure, due to receive a stem cell transplant. Each CDR3 is given with its conserved first and last residue. D genes are given only for firm matches. Size is omitted from some rows. Given values are once, few, many or a class for expanded clones.

V	size	D	J	CDR3	DNA
TRBV4-3	many	.	TRBJ1-2	CASSHWANYGYTF	TGCGCCAGCAGCCATTGGGCTAACTATGGCTACACCTTC
TRBV5-4	once	TRBD2	TRBJ2-1	CASSFAGLAGAYNEQFF	TGTGCCAGCAGCTTCGCGGGACTAGCGGGAGCCTACAATGAGCAGTTCTTC
TRBV4-3	many	.	TRBJ2-1	CASSQDGGEIYNEQFF	TGCGCCAGCAGCCAAGATGGCGGAGAGATTTACAATGAGCAGTTCTTC
TRBV11-2	many	.	TRBJ2-1	CASSFRARSANEQFF	TGTGCCAGCAGCTTCAGGGCTAGGAGCGCGAATGAGCAGTTCTTC
TRBV27	many	.	TRBJ2-1	CASSSGLHYNEQFF	TGTGCCAGCAGTTCGGGACTCCATTACAATGAGCAGTTCTTC
TRBV12-3/TRBV12-4	many	.	TRBJ2-2	CALELSNTGELFF	TGTGCCCTTGAGCTCTCGAATACCGGGGAGCTGTTTTTT
TRBV19	many	.	TRBJ1-5	CASRGGLGNQPQHF	TGTGCCAGTAGGGGGGGGTTGGGCAATCAGCCCCAGCATTTT
TRBV9	many	TRBD2	TRBJ2-7	CASSTGLAFFEQYF	TGTGCCAGCAGCACGGGACTAGCGTTCTTTGAGCAGTACTTC
TRBV7-9	many	.	TRBJ1-2	CASSLVRLSYGYTF	TGTGCCAGCAGCTTGGTTAGGCTTTCCTATGGCTACACCTTC
TRBV5-1	.	.	TRBJ1-1	CASSLGIGAFF	TGCGCCAGCAGCTTGGGGATCGGAGCTTTCTTT
TRBV11-2	few	TRBD1	TRBJ1-5	CASSLRPPGQGFNQPQHF	TGTGCCAGCAGCTTAAGACCTCCGGGACAGGGCTTCAATCAGCCCCAGCATTTT
TRBV5-1	many	.	TRBJ1-1	CASSRTSLNTEAFF	TGCGCCAGCAGCAGGACATCCCTGAACACTGAAGCTTTCTTT
TRBV12-3/TRBV12-4	many	.	TRBJ1-2	CASSYTVYGYTF	TGTGCCAGCAGCTACACCGTCTATGGCTACACCTTC
TRBV15	many	TRBD1	TRBJ2-1	CATSLQGAYEQFF	TGTGCCACCAGCCTGCAGGGGGCCTATGAGCAGTTCTTC
TRBV12-3/TRBV12-4	many	TRBD1	TRBJ2-2	CASRGTGGELFF	TGTGCCAGCAGGGGGACAGGGGGGGAGCTGTTTTTT
TRBV28	many	TRBD1	TRBJ2-7	CASSFDRGHEQYF	TGTGCCAGCAGTTTCGACAGGGGTCACGAGCAGTACTTC
TRBV10-3	many	TRBD1	TRBJ1-1	CAISEGTDNTEAFF	TGTGCCATCAGTGAGGGGACAGATAACACTGAAGCTTTCTTT
TRBV20-1	many	TRBD2	TRBJ2-2	CSAEDSGRETGELFF	TGCAGTGCCGAGGATAGCGGGAGGGAAACCGGGGAGCTGTTTTTT
TRBV30	many	.	TRBJ1-4	CAWSGDDHYEKLFF	TGTGCCTGGAGTGGGGACGATCATTATGAAAAACTGTTTTTT
TRBV25-1	many	.	TRBJ2-2	CASSGGRRTLNTGELFF	TGTGCCAGCAGTGGAGGCAGGCGGACACTCAACACCGGGGAGCTGTTTTTT
TRBV29-1	many	TRBD1	TRBJ2-7	CSVTGTAYEQYF	TGCAGCGTTACAGGGACAGCCTACGAGCAGTACTTC
TRBV12-3/TRBV12-4	.	TRBD2	TRBJ2-1	CASRRSGSTNNDQFF	TGTGCCAGCAGGCGGAGCGGGAGTACCAACAATGACCAGTTCTTC
TRBV18	few	TRBD2	TRBJ2-1	CASSPASGRSGYNEQFF	TGTGCCAGCTCACCGGCTAGCGGGAGGTCTGGCTACAATGAGCAGTTCTTC
TRBV4-3	many	.	TRBJ1-2	CASSQATALHYGYTF	TGCGCCAGCAGCCAAGCGACAGCCCTTCACTATGGCTACACCTTC
TRBV7-6	many	.	TRBJ2-3	CASSLDREDSGSWDTQYF	TGTGCCAGCAGCTTAGACCGCGAGGACAGTGGTTCTTGGGATACGCAGTATTTT
TRBV5-8	many	.	TRBJ2-2	CASSWAGRRNTGELFF	TGTGCCAGCAGCTGGGCGGGACGCCGAAACACCGGGGAGCTGTTTTTT
TRBV6-2/TRBV6-3	many	TRBD2	TRBJ2-1	CASSYSQGGANEQFF	TGTGCCAGCAGTTACAGTCAGGGAGGGGCCAATGAGCAGTTCTTC
TRBV12-3/TRBV12-4	many	TRBD2	TRBJ2-7	CASSPAGGPAGEQYF	TGTGCCAGCAGCCCAGCGGGAGGGCCGGCTGGCGAGCAGTACTTC
TRBV12-3/TRBV12-4	many	.	TRBJ1-1	CASSLSDGQGEAFF	TGTGCCAGCAGTTTAAGCGACGGCCAGGGTGAAGCTTTCTTT
TRBV6-1	many	TRBD1	TRBJ1-5	CASSPGQGYQPQHF	TGTGCCAGCAGCCCTGGACAGGGATATCAGCCCCAGCATTTT
TRBV5-4	.	.	TRBJ2-5	CASTLTGQETQYF	TGTGCCAGCACCCTGACAGGTCAAGAGACCCAGTACTTC
TRBV9	.	.	TRBJ2-1	CASSVGSKGNEQFF	TGTGCCAGCAGCGTAGGAAGTAAGGGAAATGAGCAGTTCTTC
TRBV24-1	many	TRBD2	TRBJ2-3	CATSDTDLTTSGHSTDTQYF	TGTGCCACCAGTGACACCGACCTTACAACTAGCGGACACTCCACAGATACGCAGTATTTT
TRBV7-9	many	TRBD1	TRBJ2-7	CASSLATGEVNEQYF	TGTGCCAGCAGCTTAGCGACAGGGGAGGTGAACGAGCAGTACTTC
TRBV27	many	TRBD2	TRBJ2-7	CASSLYREAPYEQYF	TGTGCCAGCAGTTTATACCGGGAGGCGCCCTACGAGCAGTACTTC
TRBV20-1	.	TRBD2	TRBJ2-3	CSALGVRRTSADTQYF	TGCAGTGCCCTCGGAGTCAGAAGGACTAGCGCAGATACGCAGTATTTT
TRBV12-3/TRBV12-4	many	TRBD1	TRBJ1-1	CASSLTGGATTEAFF	TGTGCCAGCAGTTTGACAGGGGGCGCAACCACTGAAGCTTTCTTT
TRBV7-9	many	TRBD2	TRBJ2-7	CASSLGLGLAGPYEQYF	TGTGCCAGCAGCTTGGGTCTCGGACTAGCGGGACCCTACGAGCAGTACTTC
TRBV7-6	many	TRBD2	TRBJ2-1	CASSYSLAGDLNEQFF	TGTGCCAGCAGCTACTCACTAGCGGGAGACTTGAATGAGCAGTTCTTC
TRBV20-1	many	TRBD2	TRBJ2-7	CSARVMEPDSGSSYEQYF	TGCAGTGCTAGGGTGATGGAGCCCGACAGCGGGAGTTCCTACGAGCAGTACTTC